This T cell receptor beta chain derives from a study of T cell responses to AZD1222 COVID-19 vaccine. Study-level points and caveats: Most donors were white British, females outnumbered males, and clonal diversity was possibly underestimated. As reported, nearly half of all spike-specific TCRs target variant regions that are unmutated. Sampled repertoires all dated from after the peak T cell response.

To note about this clone: The antigen is not known.

J lost 4 bases, V lost 3 bases, and 11 bases had no gene match. CDR3 length: 18 amino acids. Germline CDR1 is MDHEN and CDR2 is SYDVKM. Data came from immunoSEQ multiplex PCR; TCRdb stores just in-frame clones and leaves some out. The repertoire holds approximately 130,000 clones, roughly nine tenths seen once, with roughly 5% in the top ten. The chain joins TRBV28 to TRBJ2-7, with 14 bases matching TRBD2. This specimen was peripheral blood, taken on day 0 of AZD1222 vaccination. The TCR originated in an adult in good health. CDR3 protein: CASSFNPGLAGDKYEQYF. As DNA, the CDR3 is TGTGCCAGCAGTTTCAACCCGGGACTAGCGGGAGATAAGTACGAGCAGTACTTC.